The clone carrying this T cell receptor beta chain has only a few counts. V was clipped by 6 bases and J by 9 bases, with 3 bases between them. The germline gives CDR1 SGHTA, CDR2 FQGTGA. This CDR3 is 8 amino acids long. The data derive from a study of shared clonotypes between healthy human individuals. Assay: immunoSEQ multiplex PCR; the TCRdb copy retains only in-frame clones and omits some. The sample carries approximately 2,200,000 clones, 85% to 95% recorded once. Only CD45RO-negative cells positively selected for CCR7 counted as naive CD8 cells, so terminally differentiated effector memory CD45RA+ cells were excluded.

The genes are TRBV7-3 and TRBJ2-7; D uncertain. The clonotype originates from a young man in good health. Some clones in this sample may be carry-over from other donors' samples. Material: naive CD8+ T cells from PBMCs. The CDR3 reads CASRGQYF. The CDR3 nucleotides are TGTGCCAGCAGGGGGCAGTACTTC.